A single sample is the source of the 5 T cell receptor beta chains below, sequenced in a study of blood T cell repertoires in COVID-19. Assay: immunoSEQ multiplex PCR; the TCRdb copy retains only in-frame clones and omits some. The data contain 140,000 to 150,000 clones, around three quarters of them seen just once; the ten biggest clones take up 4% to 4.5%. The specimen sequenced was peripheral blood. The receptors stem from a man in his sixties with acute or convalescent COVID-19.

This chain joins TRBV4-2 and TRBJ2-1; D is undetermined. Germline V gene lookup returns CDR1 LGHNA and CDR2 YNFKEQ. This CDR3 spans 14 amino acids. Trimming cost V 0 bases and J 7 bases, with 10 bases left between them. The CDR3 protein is CASSQEASRNEQFF. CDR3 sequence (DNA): TGTGCCAGCAGCCAAGAGGCTAGTCGGAATGAGCAGTTCTTC.

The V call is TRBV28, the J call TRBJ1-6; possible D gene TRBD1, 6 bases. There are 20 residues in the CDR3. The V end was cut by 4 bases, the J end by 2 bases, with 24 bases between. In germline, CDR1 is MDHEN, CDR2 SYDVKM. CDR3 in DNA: TGTGCCAGCAGTTCCGAACCCACAGGGCCGTGGAGCGCCTATAATTCACCCCTCCACTTT. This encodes CASSSEPTGPWSAYNSPLHF. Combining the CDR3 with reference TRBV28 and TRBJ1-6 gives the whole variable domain DVKVTQSSRYLVKRTGEKVFLECVQDMDHENMFWYRQDPGLGLRLIYFSYDVKMKEKGDIPEGYSVSREKKERFSLILESASTNQTSMYLCASSSEPTGPWSAYNSPLHFGNGTRLTVT.

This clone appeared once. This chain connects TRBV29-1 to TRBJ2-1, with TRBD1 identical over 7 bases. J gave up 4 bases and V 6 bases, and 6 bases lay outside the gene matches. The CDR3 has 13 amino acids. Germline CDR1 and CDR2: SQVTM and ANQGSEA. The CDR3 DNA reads TGCAGCGTCCGACAGGGAACTTACAATGAGCAGTTCTTC. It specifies CSVRQGTYNEQFF.

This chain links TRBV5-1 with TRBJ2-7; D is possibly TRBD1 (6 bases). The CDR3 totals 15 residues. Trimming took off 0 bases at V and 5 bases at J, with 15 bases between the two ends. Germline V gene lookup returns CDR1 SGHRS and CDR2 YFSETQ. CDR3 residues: CASSLAETGNHEQYF. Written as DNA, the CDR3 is TGCGCCAGCAGCTTGGCGGAGACAGGAAACCACGAGCAGTACTTC.

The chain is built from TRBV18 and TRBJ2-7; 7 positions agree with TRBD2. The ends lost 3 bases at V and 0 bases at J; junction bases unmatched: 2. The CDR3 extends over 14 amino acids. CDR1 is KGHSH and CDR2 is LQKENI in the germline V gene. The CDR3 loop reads CASSPGLSSYEQYF. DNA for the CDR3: TGTGCCAGCTCACCGGGACTAAGCTCCTACGAGCAGTACTTC.